A selection of T cell receptor beta chains follows, all from one sample in a study of T cells in tumors after PD-1 blockade. Assay used: immunoSEQ multiplex PCR; TCRdb lists only in-frame clones, some missing. This table holds 50,000 to 75,000 clones, about 74% found once. Sequencing used PBMCs, obtained after anti-PD-1 treatment. Every receptor here comes from a human donor with basal cell carcinoma. The CDR3 runs from the conserved cysteine through the conserved F or W. The D gene is left open where the match is weak.

TRBJ1-5 TRBV28 - CASSLSGTKSNQPQHF TGTGCCAGCAGTCTGTCCGGGACAAAAAGCAATCAGCCCCAGCATTTT
TRBJ1-5 TRBV12-3/TRBV12-4 - CASGPRDGQPQHF TGTGCCAGCGGGCCCAGGGACGGTCAGCCCCAGCATTTT
TRBJ2-7 TRBV19 TRBD1 CASSPFGGQGAYEQYF TGTGCCAGTAGCCCCTTCGGGGGACAGGGAGCCTACGAGCAGTACTTC
TRBJ2-5 TRBV18 - CASSSNAHGTVLGGTQYF TGTGCCAGCTCATCAAATGCACACGGGACGGTTCTTGGGGGGACCCAGTACTTC
TRBJ2-2 TRBV7-9 TRBD2 CASSFRRTSGEDGELFF TGTGCCAGCAGCTTCAGGCGGACTAGCGGGGAAGACGGGGAGCTGTTTTTT
TRBJ1-4 TRBV5-1 - CASSGEGATNEKLFF TGCGCCAGCAGCGGGGAAGGCGCAACTAATGAAAAACTGTTTTTT
TRBJ2-3 TRBV5-3 TRBD2 CARSLEVAGRVADTQYF TGTGCCAGAAGCTTGGAGGTAGCGGGGCGGGTAGCTGATACGCAGTATTTT
TRBJ2-7 TRBV13 - CASSLRGSDEQYF TGTGCCAGCAGCTTAAGGGGATCCGACGAGCAGTACTTC
TRBJ2-7 TRBV6-6 - CASSLIYPEQYF TGTGCCAGCAGTCTCATCTACCCCGAGCAGTACTTC
TRBJ2-7 TRBV6-2/TRBV6-3 TRBD2 CASSFLAGGYEQYF TGTGCCAGCAGTTTCCTAGCGGGGGGCTACGAGCAGTACTTC
TRBJ2-2 TRBV19 - CASSIAGDNTGELFF TGTGCCAGTAGTATAGCGGGGGATAACACCGGGGAGCTGTTTTTT